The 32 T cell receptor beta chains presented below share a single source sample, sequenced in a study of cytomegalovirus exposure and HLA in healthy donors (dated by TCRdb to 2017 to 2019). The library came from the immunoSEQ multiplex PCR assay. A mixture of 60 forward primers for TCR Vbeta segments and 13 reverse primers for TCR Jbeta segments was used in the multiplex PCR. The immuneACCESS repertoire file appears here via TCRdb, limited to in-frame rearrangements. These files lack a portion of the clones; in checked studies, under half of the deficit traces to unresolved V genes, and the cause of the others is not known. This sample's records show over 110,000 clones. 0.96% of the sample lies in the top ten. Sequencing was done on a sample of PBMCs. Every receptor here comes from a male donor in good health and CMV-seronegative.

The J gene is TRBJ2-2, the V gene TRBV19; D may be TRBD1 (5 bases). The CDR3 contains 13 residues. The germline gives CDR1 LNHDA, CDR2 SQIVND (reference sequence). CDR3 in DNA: TGTGCGACGGTGGGGCCGAACACCGGGGAGCTGTTTTTT. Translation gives CATVGPNTGELFF.

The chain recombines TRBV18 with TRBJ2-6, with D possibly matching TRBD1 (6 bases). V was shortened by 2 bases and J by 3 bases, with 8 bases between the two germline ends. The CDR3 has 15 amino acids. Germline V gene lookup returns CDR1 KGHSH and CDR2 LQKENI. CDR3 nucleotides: TGTGCCAGCTCACCAGGGGGCTTTGGGGCCAACGTCCTGACTTTC. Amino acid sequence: CASSPGGFGANVLTF. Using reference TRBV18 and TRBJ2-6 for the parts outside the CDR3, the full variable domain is NAGVMQNPRHLVRRRGQEARLRCSPMKGHSHVYWYRQLPEEGLKFMVYLQKENIIDESGMPKERFSAEFPKEGPSILRIQQVVRGDSAAYFCASSPGGFGANVLTFGAGSRLTVL.

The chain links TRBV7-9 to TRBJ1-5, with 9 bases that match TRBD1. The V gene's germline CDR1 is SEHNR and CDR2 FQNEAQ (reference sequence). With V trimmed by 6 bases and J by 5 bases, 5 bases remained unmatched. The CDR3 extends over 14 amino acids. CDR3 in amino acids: CASSRRDRDQPQHF. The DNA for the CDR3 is TGTGCCAGCAGTCGCAGGGACAGGGATCAGCCCCAGCATTTT. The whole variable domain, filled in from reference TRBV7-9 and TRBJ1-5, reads DTGVSQNPRHKITKRGQNVTFRCDPISEHNRLYWYRQTLGQGPEFLTYFQNEAQLEKSRLLSDRFSAERPKGSFSTLEIQRTEQGDSAMYLCASSRRDRDQPQHFGDGTRLSIL.

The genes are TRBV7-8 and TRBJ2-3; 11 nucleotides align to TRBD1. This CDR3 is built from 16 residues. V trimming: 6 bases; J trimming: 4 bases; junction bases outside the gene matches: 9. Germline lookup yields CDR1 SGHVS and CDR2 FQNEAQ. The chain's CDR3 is CASRVPGQGASDTQYF. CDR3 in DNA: TGTGCCAGCAGGGTCCCTGGACAGGGGGCTTCAGATACGCAGTATTTT.

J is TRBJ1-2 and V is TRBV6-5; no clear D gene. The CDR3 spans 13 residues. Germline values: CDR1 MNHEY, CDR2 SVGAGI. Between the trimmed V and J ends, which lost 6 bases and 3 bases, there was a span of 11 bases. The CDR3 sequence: CASRGPYYYGYTF. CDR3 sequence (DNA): TGTGCCAGCAGGGGCCCCTACTACTATGGCTACACCTTC.

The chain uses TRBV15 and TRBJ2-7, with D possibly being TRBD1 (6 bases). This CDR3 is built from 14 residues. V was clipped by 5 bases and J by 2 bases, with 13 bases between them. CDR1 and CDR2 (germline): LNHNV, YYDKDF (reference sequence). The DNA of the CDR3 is TGTGCCACCAGCCCGTCTAAGGGGGCCTACGAGCAGTACTTC. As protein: CATSPSKGAYEQYF.

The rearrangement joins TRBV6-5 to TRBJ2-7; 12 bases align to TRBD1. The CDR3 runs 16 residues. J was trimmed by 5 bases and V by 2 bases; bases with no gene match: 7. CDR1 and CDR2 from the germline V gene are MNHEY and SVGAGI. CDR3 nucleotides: TGTGCCAGCAGTTACGGGACAGGGGGCGCGAGGAACGAGCAGTACTTC. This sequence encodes CASSYGTGGARNEQYF.

CDR3 loop: CASLAASGNLVGNNEQFF. The CDR3 DNA reads TGTGCCAGCCTGGCGGCTAGCGGCAACCTAGTGGGAAACAATGAGCAGTTCTTC. This chain connects TRBV28 to TRBJ2-1; 7 bases fit TRBD2. The CDR3 contains 18 residues. The germline gives CDR1 MDHEN, CDR2 SYDVKM. The V segment lost 8 bases and the J segment 5 bases; nucleotides outside the gene matches: 21.

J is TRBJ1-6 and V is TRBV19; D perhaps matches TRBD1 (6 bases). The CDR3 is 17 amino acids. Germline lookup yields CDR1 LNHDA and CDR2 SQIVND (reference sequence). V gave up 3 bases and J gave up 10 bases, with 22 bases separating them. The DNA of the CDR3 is TGTGCCAGTAGTATCTCCCCCCAGGCAGGGGAGAGGTCACCCCTCCACTTT. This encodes CASSISPQAGERSPLHF.

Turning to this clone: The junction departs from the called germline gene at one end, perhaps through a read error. Written as DNA, the CDR3 is TGTGCCAGCAGCCATAGGGACACGCTATGCCCCCTCTTC. It translates to CASSHRDTLCPLF. The chain couples TRBV7-3 to TRBJ2-7, with D possibly TRBD1 on 6 matching bases. This CDR3 has 13 residues. CDR1 SGHTA and CDR2 FQGTGA come from the germline V gene.

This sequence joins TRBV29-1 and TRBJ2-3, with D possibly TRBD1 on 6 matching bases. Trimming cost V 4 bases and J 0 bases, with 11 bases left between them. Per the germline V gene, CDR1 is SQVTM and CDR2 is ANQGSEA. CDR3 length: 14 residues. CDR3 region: CSVVGTRSTDTQYF. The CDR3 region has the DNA TGCAGCGTTGTGGGGACAAGGAGCACAGATACGCAGTATTTT.

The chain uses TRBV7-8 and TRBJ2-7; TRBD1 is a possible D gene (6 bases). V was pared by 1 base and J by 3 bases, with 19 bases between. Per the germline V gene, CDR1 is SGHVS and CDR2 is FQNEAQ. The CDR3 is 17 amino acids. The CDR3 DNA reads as TGTGCCAGCAGCTTAGGCCCTGGGACAAGAGGGAACTACGAGCAGTACTTC. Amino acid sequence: CASSLGPGTRGNYEQYF.

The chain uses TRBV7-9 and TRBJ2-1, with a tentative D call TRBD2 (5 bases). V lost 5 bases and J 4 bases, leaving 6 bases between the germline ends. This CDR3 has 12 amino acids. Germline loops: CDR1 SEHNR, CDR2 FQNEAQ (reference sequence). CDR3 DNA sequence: TGTGCCAGCAGCCGGGGATACAATGAGCAGTTCTTC. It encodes CASSRGYNEQFF. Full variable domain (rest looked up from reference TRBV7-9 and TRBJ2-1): DTGVSQNPRHKITKRGQNVTFRCDPISEHNRLYWYRQTLGQGPEFLTYFQNEAQLEKSRLLSDRFSAERPKGSFSTLEIQRTEQGDSAMYLCASSRGYNEQFFGPGTRLTVL.

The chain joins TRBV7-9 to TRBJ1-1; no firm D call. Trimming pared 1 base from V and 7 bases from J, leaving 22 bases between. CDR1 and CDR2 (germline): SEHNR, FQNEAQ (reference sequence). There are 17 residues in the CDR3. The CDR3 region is CASSLVEGIMLPNEAFF. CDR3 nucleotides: TGTGCCAGCAGCTTAGTCGAGGGAATCATGCTTCCTAATGAAGCTTTCTTT.

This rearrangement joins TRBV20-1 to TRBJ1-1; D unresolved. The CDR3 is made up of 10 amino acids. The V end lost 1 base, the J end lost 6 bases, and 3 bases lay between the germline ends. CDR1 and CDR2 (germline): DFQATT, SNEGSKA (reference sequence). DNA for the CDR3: TGCAGTGCTAGAGTCTCTGAAGCTTTCTTT. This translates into CSARVSEAFF.

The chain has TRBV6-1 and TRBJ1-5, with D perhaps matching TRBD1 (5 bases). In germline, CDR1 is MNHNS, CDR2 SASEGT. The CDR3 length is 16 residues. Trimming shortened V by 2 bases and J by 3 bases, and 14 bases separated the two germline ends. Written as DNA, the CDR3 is TGTGCCAGCAGTGAAAGGGGTCCCCTGAACAATCAGCCCCAGCATTTT. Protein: CASSERGPLNNQPQHF.

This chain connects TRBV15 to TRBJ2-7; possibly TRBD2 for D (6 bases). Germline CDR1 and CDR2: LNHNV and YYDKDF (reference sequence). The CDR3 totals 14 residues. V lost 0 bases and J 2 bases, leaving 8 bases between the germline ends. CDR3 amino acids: CATSRDWGAYEQYF. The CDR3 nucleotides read TGTGCCACCAGCAGAGACTGGGGGGCCTACGAGCAGTACTTC.

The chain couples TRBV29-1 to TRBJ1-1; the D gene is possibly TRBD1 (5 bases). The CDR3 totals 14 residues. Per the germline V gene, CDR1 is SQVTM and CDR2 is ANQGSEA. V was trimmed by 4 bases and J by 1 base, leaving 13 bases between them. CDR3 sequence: CSVAPGLTNTEAFF. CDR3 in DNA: TGCAGCGTTGCTCCGGGACTTACGAACACTGAAGCTTTCTTT.

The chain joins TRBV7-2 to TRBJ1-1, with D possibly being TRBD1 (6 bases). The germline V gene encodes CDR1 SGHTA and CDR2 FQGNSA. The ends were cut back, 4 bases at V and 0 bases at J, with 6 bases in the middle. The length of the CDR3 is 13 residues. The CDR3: CASSWTVNTEAFF. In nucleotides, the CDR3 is TGTGCCAGCAGCTGGACAGTGAACACTGAAGCTTTCTTT.

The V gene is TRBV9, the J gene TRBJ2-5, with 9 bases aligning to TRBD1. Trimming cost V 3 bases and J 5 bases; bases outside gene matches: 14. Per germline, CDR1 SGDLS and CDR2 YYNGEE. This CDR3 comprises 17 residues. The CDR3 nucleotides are TGTGCCAGCAGCGGGCCGGGGGGACAGGGAGAAGAGGAGACCCAGTACTTC. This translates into CASSGPGGQGEEETQYF.

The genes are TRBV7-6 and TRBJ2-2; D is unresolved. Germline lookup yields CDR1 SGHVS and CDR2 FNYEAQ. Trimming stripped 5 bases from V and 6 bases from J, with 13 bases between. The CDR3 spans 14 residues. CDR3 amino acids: CASSPQAPPGELFF. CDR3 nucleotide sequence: TGTGCCAGCAGCCCCCAGGCCCCCCCCGGGGAGCTGTTTTTT.

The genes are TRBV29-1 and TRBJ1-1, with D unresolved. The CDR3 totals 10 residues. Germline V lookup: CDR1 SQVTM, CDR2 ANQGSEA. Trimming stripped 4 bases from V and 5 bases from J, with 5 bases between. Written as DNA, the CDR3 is TGCAGCGTTGTTCTTACTGAAGCTTTCTTT. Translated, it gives CSVVLTEAFF.

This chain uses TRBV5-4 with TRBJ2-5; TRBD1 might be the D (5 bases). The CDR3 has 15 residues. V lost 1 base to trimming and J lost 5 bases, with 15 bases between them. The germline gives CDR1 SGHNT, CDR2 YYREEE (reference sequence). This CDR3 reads CASSLLRGPAETQYF. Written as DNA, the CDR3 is TGTGCCAGCAGCTTGTTAAGGGGTCCCGCTGAGACCCAGTACTTC.

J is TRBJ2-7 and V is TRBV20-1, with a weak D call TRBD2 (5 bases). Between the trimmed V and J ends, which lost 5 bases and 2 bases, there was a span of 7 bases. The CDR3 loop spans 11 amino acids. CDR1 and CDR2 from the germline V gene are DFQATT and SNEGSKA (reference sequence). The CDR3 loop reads CSAAGTYEQYF. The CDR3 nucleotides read TGCAGTGCTGCCGGGACCTACGAGCAGTACTTC.

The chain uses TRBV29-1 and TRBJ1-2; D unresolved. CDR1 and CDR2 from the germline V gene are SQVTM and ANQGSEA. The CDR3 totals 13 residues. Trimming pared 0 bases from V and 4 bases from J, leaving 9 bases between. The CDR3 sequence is CSVEDGLVYGYTF. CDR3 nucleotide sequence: TGCAGCGTTGAAGACGGACTTGTCTATGGCTACACCTTC.

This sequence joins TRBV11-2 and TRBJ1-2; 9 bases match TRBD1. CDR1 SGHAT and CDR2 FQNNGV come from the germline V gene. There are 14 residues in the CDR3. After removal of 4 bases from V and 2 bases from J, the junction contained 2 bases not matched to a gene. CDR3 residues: CASSWGTGNYGYTF. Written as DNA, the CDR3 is TGTGCCAGCAGCTGGGGGACAGGGAACTATGGCTACACCTTC.

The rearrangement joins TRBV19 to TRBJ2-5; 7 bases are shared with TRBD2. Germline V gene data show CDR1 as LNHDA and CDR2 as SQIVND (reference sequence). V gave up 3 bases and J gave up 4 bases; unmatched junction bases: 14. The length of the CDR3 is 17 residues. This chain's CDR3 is CASSIPGGGSRGETQYF. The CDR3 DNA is TGTGCCAGTAGTATTCCGGGCGGGGGTTCTAGAGGAGAGACCCAGTACTTC.

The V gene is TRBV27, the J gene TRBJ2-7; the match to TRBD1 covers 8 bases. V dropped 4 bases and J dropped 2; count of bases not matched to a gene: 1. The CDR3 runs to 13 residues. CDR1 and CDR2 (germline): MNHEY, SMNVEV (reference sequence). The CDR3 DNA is TGTGCCAGCAGTTGGACAGGGCCCTACGAGCAGTACTTC. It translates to CASSWTGPYEQYF.

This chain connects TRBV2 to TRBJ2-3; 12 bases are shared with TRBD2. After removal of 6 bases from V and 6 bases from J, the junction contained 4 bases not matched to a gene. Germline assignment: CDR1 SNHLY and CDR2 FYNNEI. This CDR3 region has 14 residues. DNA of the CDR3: TGTGCCAGCAGAGGAACTAGCGGGAGGGATACGCAGTATTTT. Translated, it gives CASRGTSGRDTQYF.

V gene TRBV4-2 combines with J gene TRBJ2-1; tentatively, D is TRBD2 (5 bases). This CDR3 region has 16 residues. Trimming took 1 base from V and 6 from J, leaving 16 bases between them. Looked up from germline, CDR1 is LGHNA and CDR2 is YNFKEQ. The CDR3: CASSQGPPLAGNEQFF. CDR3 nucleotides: TGTGCCAGCAGCCAAGGGCCCCCCCTAGCAGGCAATGAGCAGTTCTTC.

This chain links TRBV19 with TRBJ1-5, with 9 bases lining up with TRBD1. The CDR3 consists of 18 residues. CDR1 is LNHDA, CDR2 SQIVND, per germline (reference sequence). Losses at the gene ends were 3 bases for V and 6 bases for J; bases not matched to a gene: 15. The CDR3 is CASSIRTGASTTGQPQHF. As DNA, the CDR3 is TGTGCCAGTAGTATTCGGACAGGGGCTTCCACGACGGGTCAGCCCCAGCATTTT.

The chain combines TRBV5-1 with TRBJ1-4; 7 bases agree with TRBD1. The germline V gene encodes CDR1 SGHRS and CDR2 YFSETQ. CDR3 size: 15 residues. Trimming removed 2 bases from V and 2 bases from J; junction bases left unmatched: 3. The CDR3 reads CASSFNRGTNEKLFF. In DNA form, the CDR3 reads TGCGCCAGCAGCTTCAACAGGGGTACTAATGAAAAACTGTTTTTT.